These T cell receptor beta chains were read from a single sample in a study of blood T cell repertoires in COVID-19. Profiling relied on immunoSEQ multiplex PCR, and the TCRdb table lists in-frame clones only, not all of them. The sample consists of 25,000 to 35,000 clones, roughly 83% of them appearing once. Specimen: peripheral blood. These receptors all come from a man aged 65 to 79 with active COVID-19. The CDR3 runs from the conserved cysteine through the conserved F or W. D genes are given only for firm matches. For some rows the clone size is stated as once, few or many, or as a class when expanded; others skip it.

J: TRBJ1-1; D: TRBD1; V: TRBV3-1/TRBV3-2; size: few; CDR3: CASSLGTGGSKGTEAFF; DNA: TGTGCCAGCAGCCTTGGGACAGGGGGTTCGAAGGGGACTGAAGCTTTCTTT
J: TRBJ2-5; D: .; V: TRBV9; size: .; CDR3: CASAYGSGGTQYF; DNA: TGTGCCAGCGCCTACGGGAGTGGAGGGACCCAGTACTTC
J: TRBJ2-3; D: TRBD2; V: TRBV7-9; size: .; CDR3: CASSLDGTSGGEDTQYF; DNA: TGTGCCAGCAGCTTGGACGGGACTAGCGGGGGGGAAGATACGCAGTATTTT
J: TRBJ2-2; D: TRBD2; V: TRBV9; size: .; CDR3: CASSGIAGGVTGELFF; DNA: TGTGCCAGCAGCGGTATAGCGGGAGGGGTCACCGGGGAGCTGTTTTTT
J: TRBJ1-1; D: .; V: TRBV5-5; size: .; CDR3: CASREQHSKNTEAFF; DNA: TGTGCCAGCAGAGAACAGCACTCTAAGAACACTGAAGCTTTCTTT
J: TRBJ1-2; D: TRBD1; V: TRBV19; size: .; CDR3: CASSIQGAYGYTF; DNA: TGTGCCAGTAGTATACAGGGGGCCTATGGCTACACCTTC
J: TRBJ2-7; D: .; V: TRBV27; size: .; CDR3: CASTFLQGGEQYF; DNA: TGTGCCAGCACCTTCCTTCAGGGAGGCGAGCAGTACTTC
J: TRBJ2-5; D: .; V: TRBV11-2; size: .; CDR3: CASGPAPGTQYF; DNA: TGTGCCAGCGGCCCAGCACCAGGGACCCAGTACTTC
J: TRBJ2-3; D: TRBD1; V: TRBV30; size: .; CDR3: CAWSVFGTGITDTQYF; DNA: TGTGCCTGGAGTGTATTCGGGACAGGGATAACAGATACGCAGTATTTT
J: TRBJ1-6; D: .; V: TRBV7-3; size: .; CDR3: CASSSGPGVNSPLHF; DNA: TGTGCCAGCAGCTCGGGGCCAGGGGTAAATTCACCCCTCCACTTT
J: TRBJ2-1; D: .; V: TRBV24-1; size: .; CDR3: CASSEPLHNEQFF; DNA: TGTGCCTCCAGTGAACCACTGCACAATGAGCAGTTCTTC
J: TRBJ2-5; D: TRBD2; V: TRBV3-1/TRBV3-2; size: .; CDR3: CASSRGLAAIQETQYF; DNA: TGTGCCAGCAGCCGCGGACTAGCGGCGATCCAAGAGACCCAGTACTTC
J: TRBJ2-1; D: .; V: TRBV5-5; size: .; CDR3: CASSLGSGPYNEQFF; DNA: TGTGCCAGCAGCTTAGGAAGCGGCCCCTACAATGAGCAGTTCTTC
J: TRBJ2-5; D: TRBD1; V: TRBV20-1; size: once; CDR3: CSASKQGGLQQETQYF; DNA: TGCAGTGCTAGTAAACAGGGGGGACTTCAACAAGAGACCCAGTACTTC
J: TRBJ2-1; D: .; V: TRBV2; size: .; CDR3: CASSEQARYNEQFF; DNA: TGTGCCAGCAGTGAACAGGCCCGCTACAATGAGCAGTTCTTC
J: TRBJ1-2; D: .; V: TRBV7-9; size: few; CDR3: CASSLAGGVEGGYTF; DNA: TGTGCCAGCAGCTTAGCAGGAGGGGTTGAAGGCGGCTACACCTTC
J: TRBJ2-7; D: TRBD2; V: TRBV28; size: few; CDR3: CASSFPGLAGAGSYEQYF; DNA: TGTGCCAGCAGTTTTCCTGGTCTAGCGGGAGCCGGATCCTACGAGCAGTACTTC
J: TRBJ2-2; D: TRBD1; V: TRBV13; size: .; CDR3: CASSWDRAKTGELFF; DNA: TGTGCCAGCAGCTGGGACAGGGCTAAGACCGGGGAGCTGTTTTTT
J: TRBJ1-5; D: .; V: TRBV6-5; size: .; CDR3: CASRVEALGQPQHF; DNA: TGTGCCAGCAGGGTTGAGGCGCTGGGTCAGCCCCAGCATTTT
J: TRBJ2-7; D: .; V: TRBV14; size: .; CDR3: CASSQGGGFGSYEQYF; DNA: TGTGCCAGCAGCCAAGGTGGAGGATTTGGTTCCTACGAGCAGTACTTC
J: TRBJ2-1; D: .; V: TRBV19; size: .; CDR3: CASNRGRDNEQFF; DNA: TGTGCCAGTAATCGAGGCAGAGACAATGAGCAGTTCTTC
J: TRBJ2-7; D: .; V: TRBV5-6; size: .; CDR3: CASSLVDRRDEQYF; DNA: TGTGCCAGCAGCTTGGTCGACAGGCGGGACGAGCAGTACTTC
J: TRBJ1-1; D: TRBD1; V: TRBV6-5; size: .; CDR3: CASIGDRPNTEAFF; DNA: TGTGCCAGCATCGGGGACAGACCGAACACTGAAGCTTTCTTT
J: TRBJ2-6; D: .; V: TRBV6-1; size: few; CDR3: CASSDEGAGANVLTF; DNA: TGTGCCAGCAGTGACGAGGGAGCTGGGGCCAACGTCCTGACTTTC
J: TRBJ2-2; D: .; V: TRBV5-1; size: .; CDR3: CASSLAASSDTGELFF; DNA: TGCGCCAGCAGCTTGGCCGCTAGCTCCGACACCGGGGAGCTGTTTTTT
J: TRBJ2-3; D: .; V: TRBV28; size: once; CDR3: CASSPLPGADTQYF; DNA: TGTGCCAGCAGTCCCCTCCCCGGGGCAGATACGCAGTATTTT
J: TRBJ2-7; D: .; V: TRBV21-1; size: few; CDR3: CASSKDAGREDEQYF; DNA: TGTGCCAGCAGCAAGGATGCTGGGCGGGAGGACGAGCAGTACTTC
J: TRBJ1-3; D: .; V: TRBV28; size: few; CDR3: CASSPDLSSGNTIYF; DNA: TGTGCCAGCAGTCCTGACTTGAGCTCTGGAAACACCATATATTTT
J: TRBJ2-3; D: .; V: TRBV9; size: .; CDR3: CASSPPGRAVTQYF; DNA: TGTGCCAGCAGCCCTCCCGGGCGGGCGGTTACGCAGTATTTT
J: TRBJ2-7; D: .; V: TRBV7-7; size: few; CDR3: CASSLGQDSYEQYF; DNA: TGTGCTAGCAGCTTAGGTCAGGATTCCTACGAGCAGTACTTC
J: TRBJ2-7; D: .; V: TRBV5-1; size: once; CDR3: CASSLDPPGLSLEQYF; DNA: TGCGCCAGCAGCTTGGACCCTCCGGGACTTTCCCTCGAGCAGTACTTC
J: TRBJ1-2; D: .; V: TRBV7-2; size: .; CDR3: CASSPKGVAYGYTF; DNA: TGTGCCAGCAGCCCTAAGGGGGTAGCCTATGGCTACACCTTC
J: TRBJ2-5; D: TRBD2; V: TRBV2; size: .; CDR3: CASNGRGGRGETQYF; DNA: TGTGCCAGCAACGGACGGGGGGGCCGTGGCGAGACCCAGTACTTC
J: TRBJ2-1; D: .; V: TRBV5-4; size: once; CDR3: CASSLAPSEQFF; DNA: TGTGCCAGCAGCTTGGCCCCTAGCGAGCAGTTCTTC
J: TRBJ2-1; D: TRBD2; V: TRBV5-1; size: few; CDR3: CASSSVPIAGGDYNEQFF; DNA: TGCGCCAGCAGCTCGGTCCCTATAGCGGGAGGGGACTACAATGAGCAGTTCTTC
J: TRBJ1-5; D: .; V: TRBV21-1; size: .; CDR3: CASSKRAGSPQHF; DNA: TGTGCCAGCAGCAAAAGGGCGGGTTCCCCCCAGCATTTT
J: TRBJ2-5; D: TRBD1; V: TRBV5-1; size: .; CDR3: CASSPRDRGGETQYF; DNA: TGCGCCAGCAGCCCCCGGGACAGGGGGGGGGAGACCCAGTACTTC
J: TRBJ1-2; D: .; V: TRBV6-6; size: .; CDR3: CASKRETGGYTF; DNA: TGTGCCAGTAAGAGGGAAACGGGTGGCTACACCTTC
J: TRBJ1-5; D: .; V: TRBV4-1; size: few; CDR3: CASSLQGGQPQHF; DNA: TGCGCCAGCAGCCTCCAGGGTGGACAGCCCCAGCATTTT
J: TRBJ2-3; D: .; V: TRBV7-2; size: .; CDR3: CASSLAAPPASDTQYF; DNA: TGTGCCAGCAGCTTAGCAGCCCCCCCTGCGTCAGATACGCAGTATTTT
J: TRBJ2-1; D: .; V: TRBV3-1/TRBV3-2; size: .; CDR3: CASSRQGLMSSYNEQFF; DNA: TGTGCCAGCAGCCGGCAGGGACTCATGAGCTCCTACAATGAGCAGTTCTTC
J: TRBJ1-1; D: .; V: TRBV7-9; size: .; CDR3: CASSGRVLNTEAFF; DNA: TGTGCCAGCAGCGGGCGAGTTTTGAACACTGAAGCTTTCTTT
J: TRBJ2-5; D: .; V: TRBV21-1; size: .; CDR3: CASSKVERGGGRPTEETQYF; DNA: TGTGCCAGCAGCAAAGTGGAGCGGGGGGGCGGTAGGCCAACGGAAGAGACCCAGTACTTC
J: TRBJ1-2; D: TRBD1; V: TRBV19; size: .; CDR3: CASSMGQGIWGYTF; DNA: TGTGCCAGTAGTATGGGACAGGGCATTTGGGGCTACACCTTC
J: TRBJ2-2; D: TRBD2; V: TRBV6-4; size: .; CDR3: CASSDSASGTGELFF; DNA: TGTGCCAGCAGTGACTCGGCTAGCGGCACCGGGGAGCTGTTTTTT
J: TRBJ2-7; D: .; V: TRBV23-1; size: .; CDR3: CASSHGTSTYEQYF; DNA: TGCGCCAGCAGTCACGGGACAAGTACCTACGAGCAGTACTTC
J: TRBJ2-1; D: .; V: TRBV9; size: .; CDR3: CASSVMGTGSYNEQFF; DNA: TGTGCCAGCAGCGTAATGGGGACTGGGTCCTACAATGAGCAGTTCTTC
J: TRBJ2-1; D: TRBD2; V: TRBV7-3; size: .; CDR3: CASSPGGGSYNEQFF; DNA: TGTGCCAGCAGCCCGGGAGGGGGGTCCTACAATGAGCAGTTCTTC
J: TRBJ1-1; D: .; V: TRBV29-1; size: .; CDR3: CSVPRTANTEAFF; DNA: TGCAGCGTCCCTCGGACAGCCAACACTGAAGCTTTCTTT
J: TRBJ1-4; D: .; V: TRBV6-1; size: .; CDR3: CASSESGGLGGNEKLFF; DNA: TGTGCCAGCAGTGAAAGTGGGGGACTAGGCGGTAATGAAAAACTGTTTTTT
J: TRBJ1-5; D: .; V: TRBV12-3/TRBV12-4; size: .; CDR3: CASRGALAQHF; DNA: TGTGCCAGCAGGGGGGCGTTGGCCCAGCATTTT
J: TRBJ1-1; D: TRBD1; V: TRBV30; size: .; CDR3: CAWRRQGDTEAFF; DNA: TGTGCCTGGAGGAGACAGGGGGACACTGAAGCTTTCTTT
J: TRBJ2-5; D: TRBD2; V: TRBV10-1; size: few; CDR3: CASSEGLAGIQETQYF; DNA: TGCGCCAGCAGTGAAGGACTAGCGGGAATTCAAGAGACCCAGTACTTC